The 26 T cell receptor beta chains listed next were all sequenced from one sample in a study of blood T cell repertoires in COVID-19. This table comes from immunoSEQ multiplex PCR, and its TCRdb copy is limited to in-frame clones, with some not included. Of fewer than 500,000 clones detected, more than 85% appear once; the ten largest clones hold more than 4%. Sequencing was done on a sample of peripheral blood. Receptors originate from a woman in her 30s with acute or convalescent COVID-19.

The chain couples TRBV6-6 to TRBJ2-7, with a weak D call TRBD1 (6 bases). V lost 2 bases and J 5 bases, leaving 13 bases between the germline ends. Germline CDR1 MNHNY, CDR2 SVGAGI (reference sequence). This CDR3 is 14 amino acids long. Here the CDR3 reads CASSYVRGGDEQYF. Written as DNA, the CDR3 is TGTGCCAGCAGTTACGTCAGGGGTGGGGACGAGCAGTACTTC.

The rearrangement uses TRBV11-2 and TRBJ1-4; maybe TRBD1 (6 bases). Germline loops: CDR1 SGHAT, CDR2 FQNNGV. This CDR3 spans 16 amino acids. V gave up 4 bases and J gave up 6 bases, with 18 bases separating them. CDR3 DNA: TGTGCCAGCAGCTCCCGTACGACAGGATCGGATGAAAAACTGTTTTTT. Protein sequence: CASSSRTTGSDEKLFF. Based on the CDR3 plus reference TRBV11-2 and TRBJ1-4, the full variable domain is EAGVAQSPRYKIIEKRQSVAFWCNPISGHATLYWYQQILGQGPKLLIQFQNNGVVDDSQLPKDRFSAERLKGVDSTLKIQPAKLEDSAVYLCASSSRTTGSDEKLFFGSGTQLSVL.

This chain uses TRBV5-1 with TRBJ1-3; D not certain. V lost 1 base and J 7 bases, leaving 9 bases between the germline ends. The length of the CDR3 is 13 residues. The germline V gene has CDR1 SGHRS and CDR2 YFSETQ. CDR3 bases: TGCGCCAGCAGCTTGTCGCCCGGGAACACCATATATTTT. It codes for CASSLSPGNTIYF.

J is TRBJ1-3 and V is TRBV19; the match to TRBD1 covers 7 bases. With 2 bases clipped from V and 4 bases from J, the junction kept 2 bases outside the gene matches. The CDR3 is 14 amino acids. The germline CDR1 and CDR2 sequences are LNHDA and SQIVND (reference sequence). The CDR3 nucleotides are TGTGCCAGTAGTATACCGGGACAGGGAAACACCATATATTTT. Translation: CASSIPGQGNTIYF.

CDR3 nucleotide sequence: TGTGCCTGGACCGGGACAGGGGTTAAGGAATCACCCCTCCACTTT. Translating it yields CAWTGTGVKESPLHF. The genes are TRBV30 and TRBJ1-6; TRBD1 agrees at 10 bases. Trimming cost V 4 bases and J 10 bases; bases outside gene matches: 10. Germline V gene sequence: CDR1 GTSNPN, CDR2 SVGIG (reference sequence). The CDR3 extends over 15 amino acids.

This chain uses TRBV5-6 with TRBJ2-3; 7 bases are a match to TRBD1. This CDR3 is built from 14 residues. J lost 3 bases, V lost 4 bases, and 5 bases had no gene match. Germline lookup yields CDR1 SGHDT and CDR2 YYEEEE. The CDR3 DNA follows: TGTGCCAGCAGCATGGGACAGCGAACAGATACGCAGTATTTT. Translated, it gives CASSMGQRTDTQYF.

The J gene is TRBJ2-6, the V gene TRBV5-6; 8 nucleotides align to TRBD2. This CDR3 has 16 amino acids. Losses at the gene ends were 3 bases for V and 3 bases for J; bases not matched to a gene: 5. CDR1 is SGHDT and CDR2 is YYEEEE in the germline V gene. As DNA, the CDR3 is TGTGCCAGCAGCTCCGCGGGGGGCAATGGGGCCAACGTCCTGACTTTC. Translated: CASSSAGGNGANVLTF.

J is TRBJ2-3 and V is TRBV5-4; the D is unclear. Germline CDR1 and CDR2: SGHNT and YYREEE (reference sequence). The CDR3 extends over 16 amino acids. The ends were cut back, 2 bases at V and 0 bases at J, with 13 bases in the middle. This CDR3 reads CASSFPSGLSTDTQYF. In nucleotides, the CDR3 is TGTGCCAGCAGCTTCCCCTCCGGGTTAAGCACAGATACGCAGTATTTT.

CDR3 nucleotide sequence: TGTGCCAGCAGCGTAGCGACAGGGAGCACAGATACGCAGTATTTT. It codes for CASSVATGSTDTQYF. The chain has TRBV9 and TRBJ2-3; 7 bases are shared with TRBD1. Germline CDR1 SGDLS, CDR2 YYNGEE. The CDR3 is 15 residues long. V shed 0 bases, J shed 0 bases, and the junction held 1 base outside the gene matches. Together with reference TRBV9 and TRBJ2-3, the CDR3 gives the full variable domain: DSGVTQTPKHLITATGQRVTLRCSPRSGDLSVYWYQQSLDQGLQFLIQYYNGEERAKGNILERFSAQQFPDLHSELNLSSLELGDSALYFCASSVATGSTDTQYFGPGTRLTVL.

This chain connects TRBV29-1 to TRBJ2-3; 11 bases align to TRBD2. Germline lookup yields CDR1 SQVTM and CDR2 ANQGSEA. V shed 3 bases, J shed 7 bases, and the junction held 6 bases outside the gene matches. The CDR3 covers 14 residues. The CDR3 nucleotides read TGCAGCGTTGACTCTAGCGGGGGGCTTAATACGCAGTATTTT. This codes for CSVDSSGGLNTQYF.

V and J are TRBV6-1 and TRBJ1-6, with D maybe TRBD1 (6 bases). The ends were cut back, 0 bases at V and 5 bases at J, with 11 bases in the middle. This CDR3 is built from 16 residues. Per germline, CDR1 MNHNS and CDR2 SASEGT. For the CDR3, the DNA is TGTGCCAGCAGTGAAGCGCCCAGGGGTAATAATTCACCCCTCCACTTT. This translates into CASSEAPRGNNSPLHF.

This chain joins TRBV30 and TRBJ2-7; D call uncertain. Trimming stripped 3 bases from V and 2 bases from J, with 8 bases between. The CDR3 consists of 12 residues. Germline CDR1 is GTSNPN and CDR2 is SVGIG (reference sequence). CDR3 in amino acids: CAWSLSPYEQYF. CDR3 in DNA: TGTGCCTGGAGCCTTTCCCCCTACGAGCAGTACTTC.

The chain employs TRBV3-1 (or the pseudogene TRBV3-2) and TRBJ2-1; tentative D call: TRBD1 (5 bases). V was shortened by 3 bases and J by 12 bases, with 15 bases between the two germline ends. The germline V gene has CDR1 LGHDT and CDR2 YNNKEL (reference sequence). The CDR3 length is 13 residues. Here the CDR3 DNA reads TGTGCCAGCAGCCATTTCCAGGGATCGGGGCAGTTCTTC. Its translation is CASSHFQGSGQFF.

This clone was picked up one time. V is TRBV7-6 and J is TRBJ2-3, with a weak D call TRBD1 (6 bases). V lost 7 bases to trimming and J lost 1 base, with 15 bases between them. CDR3 size: 15 residues. From germline, CDR1 is SGHVS and CDR2 FNYEAQ. The CDR3: CASIDRISRTDTQYF. Here the CDR3 DNA reads TGTGCCAGCATCGACAGGATTAGCCGCACAGATACGCAGTATTTT.

This chain links TRBV10-3 with TRBJ2-7; 8 bases align to TRBD1. This CDR3 has 16 amino acids. Germline-derived CDR1 and CDR2 are ENHRY and SYGVKD. V lost 3 bases, J lost 0 bases, and 7 bases stayed unmatched. DNA of the CDR3: TGTGCCATCAGTGAATCTCGGACAGGGAACTCCTACGAGCAGTACTTC. This codes for CAISESRTGNSYEQYF.

This clone was seen more than once but under ten times. The rearrangement joins TRBV7-9 to TRBJ2-1, with TRBD2 matching over 8 bases. The V segment lost 5 bases and the J segment 3 bases; nucleotides outside the gene matches: 9. The CDR3 runs 16 residues. Per germline, CDR1 SEHNR and CDR2 FQNEAQ (reference sequence). CDR3 in amino acids: CASSPYSGANYNEQFF. CDR3 sequence (DNA): TGTGCCAGCAGCCCCTATAGCGGGGCAAACTACAATGAGCAGTTCTTC.

The chain is built from TRBV30 and TRBJ1-5, with 11 bases identical to TRBD1. The CDR3 extends over 20 amino acids. Looked up from germline, CDR1 is GTSNPN and CDR2 is SVGIG (reference sequence). V shed 0 bases, J shed 3 bases, and the junction held 16 bases outside the gene matches. This chain's CDR3 is CAWSVRARDRGTLFNQPQHF. CDR3 coding DNA: TGTGCCTGGAGTGTTCGCGCCCGGGACAGGGGGACCTTGTTCAATCAGCCCCAGCATTTT.

The chain uses TRBV14 and TRBJ1-1; D remains ambiguous. The CDR3 runs to 14 residues. Germline V gene sequence: CDR1 SGHDN, CDR2 FVKESK. Between the trimmed V and J ends, which lost 0 bases and 5 bases, there was a span of 10 bases. The CDR3 nucleotides are TGTGCCAGCAGCCAAGACTGGACTTATACTGAAGCTTTCTTT. As protein: CASSQDWTYTEAFF.

This clone appeared a single time. The CDR3 DNA is TGTGCCACCAGTGATTCAAGACTGGGGGCGAATCCGAGCACCGGGGAGCTGTTTTTT. Protein product: CATSDSRLGANPSTGELFF. This chain joins TRBV24-1 and TRBJ2-2, with D perhaps matching TRBD1 (6 bases). The CDR3 spans 19 residues. Germline assignment: CDR1 KGHDR and CDR2 SFDVKD. Deletions cut 2 bases from V and 4 bases from J, with 22 bases between.

The chain joins TRBV2 to TRBJ1-5; D unresolved. The CDR3 is 15 residues long. Germline V gene sequence: CDR1 SNHLY, CDR2 FYNNEI. The ends were cut back, 8 bases at V and 4 bases at J, with 18 bases in the middle. The CDR3 spells CASGSESLRNQPQHF. CDR3 DNA: TGTGCCAGCGGTTCCGAAAGTCTACGAAATCAGCCCCAGCATTTT.

The rearrangement uses TRBV7-9 and TRBJ1-2, with TRBD1 matching 7 bases. Germline V gene lookup returns CDR1 SEHNR and CDR2 FQNEAQ (reference sequence). Trimming removed 4 bases from V and 6 bases from J; junction bases left unmatched: 20. This CDR3 region has 18 residues. The CDR3 is CASSSSRPGGLRKDGYTF. The CDR3, as DNA: TGTGCCAGCAGCTCATCCAGGCCAGGGGGATTGCGAAAGGATGGCTACACCTTC.

This sequence joins TRBV12-3 or TRBV12-4 and TRBJ2-3, with no clear D. Trimming stripped 2 bases from V and 4 bases from J, with 4 bases between. This CDR3 is 12 amino acids long. The CDR3 region has the DNA TGTGCCAGCAGTTTATCGGCAGATACGCAGTATTTT. Its protein is CASSLSADTQYF.

In this sample, this clone turned up once. This sequence joins TRBV12-3 or TRBV12-4 and TRBJ1-1; 8 positions match TRBD1. CDR3 size: 12 residues. V dropped 7 bases and J dropped 10; count of bases not matched to a gene: 8. DNA of the CDR3: TGTGCCAGCACCTTCGGACAGGGACGAGCTTTCTTT. This sequence encodes CASTFGQGRAFF.

The rearrangement joins TRBV6-5 to TRBJ1-5; TRBD1 might be the D (5 bases). CDR1 and CDR2 from the germline V gene are MNHEY and SVGAGI. With 6 bases removed from V and 6 bases from J, the gap between germline ends came to 15 bases. The CDR3 spans 14 residues. CDR3 residues: CASRGEGRPQPQHF. CDR3 bases: TGTGCCAGCAGAGGGGAGGGGCGGCCTCAGCCCCAGCATTTT.

This clone was seen a single time. The chain uses TRBV10-1 and TRBJ2-2; tentative D call: TRBD2 (6 bases). Trimming shortened V by 10 bases and J by 4 bases, and 16 bases separated the two germline ends. The CDR3 has 14 residues. Germline CDR1 is WNHNN and CDR2 is SYGVQD (reference sequence). The CDR3 reads CATKPDGGTGELFF. The CDR3 DNA reads TGCGCCACAAAACCGGACGGGGGCACCGGGGAGCTGTTTTTT.

The rearrangement joins TRBV7-3 to TRBJ2-1; D gene unclear. Germline V gene data show CDR1 as SGHTA and CDR2 as FQGTGA. The length of the CDR3 is 15 residues. Trimming took off 1 base at V and 0 bases at J, with 7 bases between the two ends. CDR3 bases: TGTGCCAGCAGCTTAATAGAAAGCTCCTACAATGAGCAGTTCTTC. Its translation: CASSLIESSYNEQFF. The entire variable domain, with the rest obtained from reference TRBV7-3 and TRBJ2-1, is as follows: GAGVSQTPSNKVTEKGKYVELRCDPISGHTALYWYRQSLGQGPEFLIYFQGTGAADDSGLPNDRFFAVRPEGSVSTLKIQRTERGDSAVYLCASSLIESSYNEQFFGPGTRLTVL.